This T cell receptor (beta chain) derives from a study of blood T cells in healthy people across ages. Study-level findings and limits: Any conclusive comparison of naive versus antigen-experienced cells was prevented by using unsorted PBMCs.

Next came a second PCR, run for about 6 to 12 cycles, which used a sample-barcoded 5' primer along with a J-beta primer mix. TCRdb independently ran MiXCR on the 5' RACE reads; one entry per CDR3 protein. The sample includes 750,000 or so distinct CDR3 sequences, 25% of them seen just once. This clonotype has just a few counts. What it recognizes is unknown. Trimming pared 1 base from V and 8 bases from J, leaving 15 bases between. This CDR3 has 16 amino acids. The data also belong to a second study, concerning T cells of mothers and their children. That report adds: Three healthy Caucasian mothers and their six children were the donors.

The receptor was derived from a boy aged 5-17 years in good health. The sample comprised blood. The chain has TRBV12-3 or TRBV12-4 and TRBJ1-6, with a tentative D call TRBD1 (5 bases). DNA for the CDR3: TGTGCCAGCAGTTTAGGGGATGTGGGGGGTTATTCACCCCTCCACTTT. Translated: CASSLGDVGGYSPLHF.